The 27 T cell receptor beta chains below all came from one sample that was sequenced in a study of T cell repertoires in cytomegalovirus infection. TCRdb ran MiXCR on the reads and lists one entry per CDR3 protein. The sample lists 600,000 to 800,000 distinct CDR3 sequences, roughly 24% occurring once. Sequences were obtained from CD8+ T cells from PBMCs. These receptor sequences come from a human donor in good health (CMV status not recorded). Some clones in this sample may be carry-over from other donors' samples.

This clonotype was detected a few times. J is TRBJ2-1 and V is TRBV27; D is ambiguous. Germline CDR1 reads MNHEY; CDR2 reads SMNVEV (reference sequence). Deletions cut 0 bases from V and 7 bases from J, with 7 bases between. This CDR3 is built from 13 residues. The CDR3 region has the DNA TGTGCCAGCAGTTTATCGATGGGGAATGAGCAGTTCTTC. Translated: CASSLSMGNEQFF.

In this sample, this clonotype turned up a few times. The genes are TRBV20-1 and TRBJ2-7, with 9 bases aligning to TRBD2. The CDR3 totals 15 residues. J was trimmed by 1 base and V by 3 bases; bases with no gene match: 7. In germline, CDR1 is DFQATT, CDR2 SNEGSKA (reference sequence). The CDR3: CSARQLAGGSYEQYV. CDR3 DNA sequence: TGCAGTGCTAGGCAACTAGCGGGCGGTTCCTACGAGCAGTACGTC.

Ten or more counts support this clonotype. The J gene is TRBJ2-7, the V gene TRBV7-9; D ambiguous. CDR3 length: 13 amino acids. V shed 5 bases and J shed 1 base, with 9 bases lying between them. Germline V gives CDR1 SEHNR, CDR2 FQNEAQ (reference sequence). The DNA for the CDR3 is TGTGCCAGCAGCCCTGACGGTTCCTACGAGCAGTACGTC. Residues: CASSPDGSYEQYV.

The chain has TRBV20-1 and TRBJ1-5, with D possibly TRBD1 on 5 matching bases. Germline values: CDR1 DFQATT, CDR2 SNEGSKA (reference sequence). The CDR3 loop spans 16 amino acids. V was shortened by 0 bases and J by 0 bases, with 12 bases between the two germline ends. CDR3 residues: CSARDPAGYSNQPQHF. The CDR3 coding sequence is TGCAGTGCTAGAGATCCGGCAGGGTATAGCAATCAGCCCCAGCATTTT.

This sequence joins TRBV28 and TRBJ1-2; a possible D gene is TRBD1 (6 bases). This CDR3 region has 13 residues. CDR1 and CDR2 (germline): MDHEN, SYDVKM. Trimming cost V 3 bases and J 6 bases, with 11 bases left between them. Here the CDR3 reads CASSFVRGHGYTF. CDR3 in DNA: TGTGCCAGCAGTTTCGTCCGGGGGCATGGCTACACCTTC.

This clonotype was observed a handful of times. The chain combines TRBV20-1 with TRBJ2-3; no firm D call. This CDR3 is built from 17 residues. V lost 0 bases and J 5 bases, leaving 21 bases between the germline ends. Germline values: CDR1 DFQATT, CDR2 SNEGSKA (reference sequence). In DNA form, the CDR3 reads TGCAGTGCTAGAGAGATAAGTGAGGCAGTCGTAAAAGATACGCAGTATTTT. As protein: CSAREISEAVVKDTQYF.

Only a few counts were recorded for this clonotype. The rearrangement links TRBV7-9 to TRBJ2-5; 8 bases fit TRBD2. The J segment lost 5 bases and the V segment lost 5 bases, leaving 7 bases of the junction unmatched. Germline V gene data show CDR1 as SEHNR and CDR2 as FQNEAQ (reference sequence). This CDR3 spans 14 amino acids. The CDR3 region is CASSTGGGRETQYF. The DNA of the CDR3 is TGTGCCAGCAGCACCGGGGGGGGCCGGGAGACCCAGTACTTC. The entire variable domain, with the rest obtained from reference TRBV7-9 and TRBJ2-5, is as follows: DTGVSQNPRHKITKRGQNVTFRCDPISEHNRLYWYRQTLGQGPEFLTYFQNEAQLEKSRLLSDRFSAERPKGSFSTLEIQRTEQGDSAMYLCASSTGGGRETQYFGPGTRLLVL.

This clonotype was observed at least ten times. The rearrangement uses TRBV12-3 or TRBV12-4 and TRBJ1-5, with 7 bases fitting TRBD1. V trimming: 4 bases; J trimming: 5 bases; junction bases outside the gene matches: 8. The length of the CDR3 is 15 residues. DNA of the CDR3: TGTGCCAGCAGTTCGCTTGACAGGGTAGATCAGCCCCAGCATTTT. Translation: CASSSLDRVDQPQHF.

This clonotype was recorded only once. The rearrangement uses TRBV5-5 and TRBJ2-3; 9 bases match TRBD2. Germline CDR1 SGHKS, CDR2 YYEKEE (reference sequence). V lost 4 bases and J lost 4; bases outside the gene matches: 10. This CDR3 is built from 16 residues. CDR3 DNA sequence: TGTGCCAGCAGCCGCGAACCGGGACTAGCCCCAGATACGCAGTATTTT. Translating it yields CASSREPGLAPDTQYF.

A few counts support this clonotype. The chain is built from TRBV6-2 or TRBV6-3 and TRBJ2-3; TRBD1 matches 7 bases. CDR1 MNHEY and CDR2 SVGEGT come from the germline V gene. The CDR3 is made up of 15 amino acids. Unmatched junction bases numbered 8, after V lost 4 bases and J lost 4 bases. This chain's CDR3 is CASSWLNRGPDTQYF. CDR3 sequence (DNA): TGTGCCAGCAGTTGGCTCAACAGGGGCCCAGATACGCAGTATTTT.

This clonotype turned up a few times. The junction departs from the called germline gene at one end, perhaps through a read error. The J gene is TRBJ1-2, the V gene TRBV9, with D unclear. Germline V gene data show CDR1 as SGDLS and CDR2 as YYNGEE. CDR3 length: 15 residues. The CDR3 DNA sequence: TGTGCCAGCAGCGTAGCAGGAGGCCCTAACTATGGCTGCACCTTC. This gives the protein CASSVAGGPNYGCTF.

This clonotype occurred a few times. V and J are TRBV28 and TRBJ2-1, with 8 bases aligning to TRBD1. V lost 6 bases and J lost 10; bases outside the gene matches: 8. Germline assignment: CDR1 MDHEN and CDR2 SYDVKM. The CDR3 has 13 amino acids. CDR3 sequence: CASSIQGGGEQFF. The CDR3 bases are TGTGCCAGCAGCATACAGGGGGGAGGCGAGCAGTTCTTC.

As regards this clonotype: A much bigger clone sits one base away, suggesting this may be a read error. The V call is TRBV19, the J call TRBJ2-7, with TRBD2 matching over 7 bases. From germline, CDR1 is LNHDA and CDR2 SQIVND (reference sequence). The CDR3 runs to 13 residues. CDR3 amino acids: CASSPGTIYELYF. The CDR3 DNA reads TGTGCCAGTAGTCCCGGGACTATCTACGAGCTGTACTTC.

This clonotype was observed a handful of times. The chain couples TRBV7-9 to TRBJ2-3; D possibly corresponds to TRBD2 (6 bases). Trimming cost V 3 bases and J 0 bases, with 10 bases left between them. The germline V gene has CDR1 SEHNR and CDR2 FQNEAQ (reference sequence). The CDR3 runs 15 residues. CDR3 residues: CASSLSEGSTDTQYF. The CDR3 bases are TGTGCCAGCAGCTTGTCGGAGGGGAGCACAGATACGCAGTATTTT.

This clonotype was picked up a small number of times. The V and J genes are TRBV29-1 and TRBJ1-2; D uncertain. V was shortened by 1 base and J by 0 bases, with 6 bases between the two germline ends. This CDR3 is 13 amino acids long. Per the germline V gene, CDR1 is SQVTM and CDR2 is ANQGSEA. The CDR3 spells CSVEGGANYGYTF. The CDR3 coding sequence is TGCAGCGTTGAAGGGGGAGCTAACTATGGCTACACCTTC.

This clonotype was seen only a few times. This chain joins TRBV28 and TRBJ2-7; TRBD2 aligns across 8 bases. The CDR3 spans 14 residues. J was trimmed by 2 bases and V by 2 bases; bases with no gene match: 2. Germline CDR1 reads MDHEN; CDR2 reads SYDVKM. The CDR3 spells CASSLAGGTYEQYV. DNA for the CDR3: TGTGCCAGCAGTTTAGCGGGGGGTACCTACGAGCAGTACGTC.

This chain links TRBV7-9 with TRBJ2-4; 12 bases align to TRBD1. The length of the CDR3 is 16 residues. J lost 5 bases, V lost 5 bases, and 7 bases had no gene match. CDR1 and CDR2 (germline): SEHNR, FQNEAQ (reference sequence). The CDR3 spells CASSRRDRGLENIQYF. CDR3 nucleotide sequence: TGTGCCAGCAGCCGCCGGGACAGGGGGCTTGAAAACATTCAGTACTTC.

The gene calls are TRBV29-1 and TRBJ2-1; the D is unclear. CDR3 length: 15 residues. The V end was cut by 8 bases, the J end by 0 bases, with 17 bases between. CDR1 and CDR2 (germline): SQVTM, ANQGSEA. The CDR3 bases are TGCAGCTCCACCGGCCGCCCGAGCTCCTACAATGAGCAGTTCTTC. It encodes CSSTGRPSSYNEQFF.

With regard to this clonotype: One base away lies a much larger clone, so this may be a sequencing read error. V is TRBV7-9 and J is TRBJ2-4; TRBD1 or TRBD2 may be the D gene (5 bases each). The CDR3 is 14 amino acids. The V gene's germline CDR1 is SEHNR and CDR2 FQNEAQ (reference sequence). With 2 bases removed from V and 13 bases from J, the gap between germline ends came to 18 bases. CDR3: CASSLTEGEHQQYF. In DNA, the CDR3 is TGTGCCAGCAGCTTAACCGAAGGGGAGCATCAACAGTACTTC. The variable domain in full, completed from reference TRBV7-9 and TRBJ2-4, reads DTGVSQNPRHKITKRGQNVTFRCDPISEHNRLYWYRQTLGQGPEFLTYFQNEAQLEKSRLLSDRFSAERPKGSFSTLEIQRTEQGDSAMYLCASSLTEGEHQQYFGAGTRLSVL.

The table lists this clonotype with many counts. This rearrangement joins TRBV7-3 to TRBJ1-1; D is uncertain. CDR3 size: 15 residues. The V gene lost 0 bases and the J gene lost 0 bases, with 8 bases spanning the gap. Germline V gene data show CDR1 as SGHTA and CDR2 as FQGTGA. Here the CDR3 DNA reads TGTGCCAGCAGCTTAACGTCAGCCTTGAACACTGAAGCTTTCTTT. Translated: CASSLTSALNTEAFF.

With regard to this clonotype: A read error may be the cause here, since a much bigger clone is one base away. The gene calls are TRBV7-2 and TRBJ2-7; D gene uncertain. This CDR3 region has 11 residues. V was shortened by 3 bases and J by 7 bases, with 7 bases between the two germline ends. Germline CDR1 and CDR2: SGHTA and FQGNSA. CDR3 nucleotides: TGTGCCAGCAGCTTCATGGGGGAGCAGTACTTC. It yields the protein CASSFMGEQYF.

The chain employs TRBV28 and TRBJ2-5; possibly TRBD1 for D (6 bases). The ends were cut back, 4 bases at V and 2 bases at J, with 8 bases in the middle. The CDR3 spans 13 residues. The V gene's germline CDR1 is MDHEN and CDR2 SYDVKM. In DNA form, the CDR3 reads TGTGCCAGCAGTTCAGGGGTGCAAGAGACCCAGTACTTC. Protein product: CASSSGVQETQYF.

This sequence joins TRBV6-1 and TRBJ1-3; no definite D call. The germline gives CDR1 MNHNS, CDR2 SASEGT. This CDR3 region has 16 residues. V lost 5 bases, J lost 0 bases, and 14 bases lay in between. The CDR3 region has the DNA TGTGCCAGCAGTTCGGGCCCCCTTGCCTCTGGAAACACCATATATTTT. This codes for CASSSGPLASGNTIYF.

The chain joins TRBV7-6 to TRBJ1-1, with 7 bases fitting TRBD1. The CDR3 consists of 14 residues. Germline values: CDR1 SGHVS, CDR2 FNYEAQ. With V trimmed by 5 bases and J by 5 bases, 8 bases remained unmatched. The CDR3 coding sequence is TGTGCCAGCAGCCACGGACAGGTACGAACTGAAGCTTTCTTT. It is translated as CASSHGQVRTEAFF.

The chain uses TRBV25-1 and TRBJ2-1; the match to TRBD1 covers 7 bases. The CDR3 loop spans 14 amino acids. Trimming took 2 bases from V and 4 from J; bases not matched to a gene: 2. From germline, CDR1 is MGHDK and CDR2 SYGVNS. As DNA, the CDR3 is TGTGCCAGCAGTGAAGGGACAGTTTACAATGAGCAGTTCTTC. It codes for CASSEGTVYNEQFF.

The chain joins TRBV29-1 to TRBJ2-5; unclear D gene. In germline, CDR1 is SQVTM, CDR2 ANQGSEA. The CDR3 consists of 13 residues. Trimming stripped 5 bases from V and 1 base from J, with 11 bases between. The CDR3 nucleotides are TGCAGCGTTACTAACCTACTCCAAGAGACCCAGTACTTC. Translation: CSVTNLLQETQYF. The whole variable domain, filled in from reference TRBV29-1 and TRBJ2-5, reads SAVISQKPSRDICQRGTSLTIQCQVDSQVTMMFWYRQQPGQSLTLIATANQGSEATYESGFVIDKFPISRPNLTFSTLTVSNMSPEDSSIYLCSVTNLLQETQYFGPGTRLLVL.

Ten or more counts support this clonotype. The chain carries TRBV27 and TRBJ2-3; D might be TRBD1 (5 bases). Germline V CDR1 and CDR2: MNHEY, SMNVEV (reference sequence). The CDR3 contains 15 residues. The germline V and J ends were trimmed by 4 bases and 7 bases, with 18 bases remaining between them. The CDR3 is CASSSRQSGLNTQYF. In DNA form, the CDR3 reads TGTGCCAGCAGTTCACGACAGTCGGGCTTGAATACGCAGTATTTT.